This entry describes one TCR beta chain. What it binds is not known. This sample is part of a study of shared clonotypes between healthy human individuals. Study context: Aged between 18 and 49, the donors were a couple of women and a few men.

General study points: Only blood was sampled; tissue repertoires likely differ.

Generated by immunoSEQ multiplex PCR, the TCRdb table keeps only in-frame clones and is missing some. Of approximately 1.9 million clones detected, 85% to 95% appear once; the ten largest clones hold roughly 1.7%. Naivety among CD8 cells was defined by CD45RO negativity and positive CCR7 selection, thereby excluding terminally differentiated effector memory CD45RA+ cells. Germline V gene sequence: CDR1 MNHEY, CDR2 SMNVEV (reference sequence). The length of the CDR3 is 15 residues. The V and J ends lost 7 bases and 0 bases, in that order; junction bases with no gene match: 1. Sequencing was done on a sample of naive CD8+ T cells from PBMCs. The TCR was taken from a man aged 18 to 29 in good health. Some clones in this sample may be carry-over from other donors' samples. The V and J genes are TRBV27 and TRBJ2-1; 12 bases agree with TRBD2. CDR3 DNA sequence: TGTGCCAGCAAGACTAGCGGGAGCTCCTACAATGAGCAGTTCTTC. It is translated as CASKTSGSSYNEQFF.